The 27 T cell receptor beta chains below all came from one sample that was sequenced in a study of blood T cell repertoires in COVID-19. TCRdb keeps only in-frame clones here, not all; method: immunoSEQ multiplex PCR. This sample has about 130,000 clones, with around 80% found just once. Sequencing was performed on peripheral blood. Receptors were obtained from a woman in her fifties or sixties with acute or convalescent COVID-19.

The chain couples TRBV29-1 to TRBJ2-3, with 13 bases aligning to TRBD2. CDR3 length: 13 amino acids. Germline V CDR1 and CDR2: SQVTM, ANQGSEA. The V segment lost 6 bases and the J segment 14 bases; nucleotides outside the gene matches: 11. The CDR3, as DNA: TGCAGCGTGGCTACTAGCGGGGGGGCCTCGGTGTATTTT. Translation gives CSVATSGGASVYF.

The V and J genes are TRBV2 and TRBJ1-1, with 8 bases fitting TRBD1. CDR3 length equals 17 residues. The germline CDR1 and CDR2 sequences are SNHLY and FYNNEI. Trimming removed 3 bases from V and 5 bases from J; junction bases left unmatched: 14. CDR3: CASSEMGQAEIWTEAFF. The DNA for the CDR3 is TGTGCCAGCAGTGAGATGGGACAGGCGGAAATTTGGACTGAAGCTTTCTTT.

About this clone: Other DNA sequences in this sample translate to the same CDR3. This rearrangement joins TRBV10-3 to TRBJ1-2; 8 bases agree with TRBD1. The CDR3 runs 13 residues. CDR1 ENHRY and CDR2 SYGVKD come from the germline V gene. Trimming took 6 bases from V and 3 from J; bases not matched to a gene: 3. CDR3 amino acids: CAISGQGDYGYTF. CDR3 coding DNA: TGTGCCATCAGCGGACAGGGAGACTATGGCTACACCTTC.

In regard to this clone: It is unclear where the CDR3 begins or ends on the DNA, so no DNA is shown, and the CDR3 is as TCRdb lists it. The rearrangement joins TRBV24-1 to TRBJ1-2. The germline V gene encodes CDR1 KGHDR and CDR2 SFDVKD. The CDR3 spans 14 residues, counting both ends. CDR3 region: CATSGGVPVGGYTF.

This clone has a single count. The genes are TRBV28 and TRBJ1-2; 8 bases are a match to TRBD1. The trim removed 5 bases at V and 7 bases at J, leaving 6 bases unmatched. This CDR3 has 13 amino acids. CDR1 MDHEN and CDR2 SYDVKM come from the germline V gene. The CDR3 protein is CASSPNRGGGYTF. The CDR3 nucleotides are TGTGCCAGCAGTCCAAACAGGGGGGGTGGCTACACCTTC.

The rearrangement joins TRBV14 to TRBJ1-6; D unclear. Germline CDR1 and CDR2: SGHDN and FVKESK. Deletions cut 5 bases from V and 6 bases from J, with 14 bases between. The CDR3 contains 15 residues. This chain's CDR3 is CASSSGYRGNSPLHF. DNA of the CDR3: TGTGCCAGCAGCAGCGGTTACCGGGGTAATTCACCCCTCCACTTT.

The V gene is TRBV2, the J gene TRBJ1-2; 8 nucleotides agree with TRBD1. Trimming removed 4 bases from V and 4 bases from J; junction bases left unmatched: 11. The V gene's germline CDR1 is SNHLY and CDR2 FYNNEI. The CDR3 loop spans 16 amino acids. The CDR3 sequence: CASSGSQGALSYGYTF. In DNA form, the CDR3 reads TGTGCCAGCAGTGGTAGTCAGGGGGCTCTTTCCTATGGCTACACCTTC.

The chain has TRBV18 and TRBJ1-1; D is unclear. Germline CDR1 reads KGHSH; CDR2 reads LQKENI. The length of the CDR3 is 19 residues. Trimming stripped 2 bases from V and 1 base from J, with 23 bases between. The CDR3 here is CASSPTSYPSDRSNTEAFF. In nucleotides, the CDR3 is TGTGCCAGCTCACCAACGAGCTATCCAAGCGACCGGTCGAACACTGAAGCTTTCTTT.

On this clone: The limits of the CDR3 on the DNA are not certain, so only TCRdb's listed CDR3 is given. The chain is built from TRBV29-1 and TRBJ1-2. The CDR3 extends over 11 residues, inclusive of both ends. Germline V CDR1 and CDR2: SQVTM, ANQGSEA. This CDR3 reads CSVNSLERDTF.

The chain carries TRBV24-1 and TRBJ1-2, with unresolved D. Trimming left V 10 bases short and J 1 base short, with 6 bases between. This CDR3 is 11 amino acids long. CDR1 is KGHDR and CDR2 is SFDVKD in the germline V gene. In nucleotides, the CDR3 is TGTGCCACGGGAGATAACTATGGCTACACCTTC. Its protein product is CATGDNYGYTF.

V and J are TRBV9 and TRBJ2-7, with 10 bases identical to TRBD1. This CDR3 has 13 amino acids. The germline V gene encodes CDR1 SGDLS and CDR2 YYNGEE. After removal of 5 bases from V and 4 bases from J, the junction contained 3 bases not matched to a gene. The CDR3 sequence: CASSLDRGYEQYF. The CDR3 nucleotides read TGTGCCAGCAGTTTGGACAGGGGGTACGAGCAGTACTTC. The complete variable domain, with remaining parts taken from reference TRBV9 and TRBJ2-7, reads DSGVTQTPKHLITATGQRVTLRCSPRSGDLSVYWYQQSLDQGLQFLIQYYNGEERAKGNILERFSAQQFPDLHSELNLSSLELGDSALYFCASSLDRGYEQYFGPGTRLTVT.

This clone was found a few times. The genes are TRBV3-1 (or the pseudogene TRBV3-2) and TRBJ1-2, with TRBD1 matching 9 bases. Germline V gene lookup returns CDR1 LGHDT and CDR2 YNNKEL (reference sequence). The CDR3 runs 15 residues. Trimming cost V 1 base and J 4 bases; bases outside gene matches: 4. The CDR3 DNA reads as TGTGCCAGCAGCCAAGGGACAGGGGTCCTCTATGGCTACACCTTC. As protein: CASSQGTGVLYGYTF.

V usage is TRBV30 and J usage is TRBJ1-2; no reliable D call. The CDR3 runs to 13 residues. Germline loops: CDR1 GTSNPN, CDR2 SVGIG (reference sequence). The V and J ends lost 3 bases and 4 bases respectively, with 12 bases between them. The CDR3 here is CAWSQAVSYGYTF. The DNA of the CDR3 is TGTGCCTGGAGCCAGGCAGTAAGCTATGGCTACACCTTC.

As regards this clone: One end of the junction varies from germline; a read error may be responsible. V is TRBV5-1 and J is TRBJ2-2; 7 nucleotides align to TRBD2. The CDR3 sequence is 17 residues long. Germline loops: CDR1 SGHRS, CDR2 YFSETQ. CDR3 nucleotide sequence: TGCGCCAACAGCCCCGGGGAGCTAGCGGAGAGGACCGGGGAGCTGTTTTTT. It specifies CANSPGELAERTGELFF.

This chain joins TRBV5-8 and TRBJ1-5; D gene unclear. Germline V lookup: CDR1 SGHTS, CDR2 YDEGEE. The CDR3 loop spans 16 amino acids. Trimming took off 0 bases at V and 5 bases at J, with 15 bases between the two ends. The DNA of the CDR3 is TGTGCCAGCAGCTTGGGATCCGGGAAGATGGATCAGCCCCAGCATTTT. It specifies CASSLGSGKMDQPQHF. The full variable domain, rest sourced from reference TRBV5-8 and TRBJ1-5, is EAGVTQSPTHLIKTRGQQATLRCSPISGHTSVYWYQQALGLGLQFLLWYDEGEERNRGNFPPRFSGRQFPNYSSELNVNALELEDSALYLCASSLGSGKMDQPQHFGDGTRLSIL.

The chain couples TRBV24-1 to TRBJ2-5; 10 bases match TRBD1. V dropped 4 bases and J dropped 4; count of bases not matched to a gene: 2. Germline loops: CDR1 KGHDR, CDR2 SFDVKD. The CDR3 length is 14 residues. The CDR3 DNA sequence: TGTGCCACCAGTGACCGGACAGGGGGAGAGACCCAGTACTTC. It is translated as CATSDRTGGETQYF.

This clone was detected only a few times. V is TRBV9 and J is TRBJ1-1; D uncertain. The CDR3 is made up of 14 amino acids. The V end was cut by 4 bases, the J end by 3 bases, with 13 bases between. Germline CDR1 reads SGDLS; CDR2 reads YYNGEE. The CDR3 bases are TGTGCCAGCAGCTTCATAGACGGGGACACTGAAGCTTTCTTT. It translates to CASSFIDGDTEAFF.

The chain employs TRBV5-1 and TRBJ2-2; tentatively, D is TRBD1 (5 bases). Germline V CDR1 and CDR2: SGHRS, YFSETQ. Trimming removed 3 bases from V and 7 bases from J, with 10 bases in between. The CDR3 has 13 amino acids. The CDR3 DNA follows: TGCGCCAGCAGCTCCAGGGTAGGCGGGGAGCTGTTTTTT. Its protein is CASSSRVGGELFF.

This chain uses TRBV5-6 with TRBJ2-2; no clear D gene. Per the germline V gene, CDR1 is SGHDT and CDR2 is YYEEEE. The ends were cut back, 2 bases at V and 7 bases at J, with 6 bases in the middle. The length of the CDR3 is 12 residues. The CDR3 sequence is CASSFGGGELFF. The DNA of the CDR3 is TGTGCCAGCAGCTTCGGCGGCGGGGAGCTGTTTTTT.

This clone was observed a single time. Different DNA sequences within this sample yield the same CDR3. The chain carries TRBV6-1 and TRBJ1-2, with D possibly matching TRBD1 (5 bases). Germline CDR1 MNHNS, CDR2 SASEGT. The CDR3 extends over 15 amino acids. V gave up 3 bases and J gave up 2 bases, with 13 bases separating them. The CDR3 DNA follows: TGTGCCAGCAGTGAGGGGGGAGCAGGCAACTATGGCTACACCTTC. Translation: CASSEGGAGNYGYTF.

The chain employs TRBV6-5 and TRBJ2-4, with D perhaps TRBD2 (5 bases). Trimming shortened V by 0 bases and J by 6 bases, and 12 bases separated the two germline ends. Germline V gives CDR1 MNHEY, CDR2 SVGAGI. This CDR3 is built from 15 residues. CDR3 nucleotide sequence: TGTGCCAGCAGTTACTCGACCGGAGGCGGAAACATTCAGTACTTC. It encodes CASSYSTGGGNIQYF.

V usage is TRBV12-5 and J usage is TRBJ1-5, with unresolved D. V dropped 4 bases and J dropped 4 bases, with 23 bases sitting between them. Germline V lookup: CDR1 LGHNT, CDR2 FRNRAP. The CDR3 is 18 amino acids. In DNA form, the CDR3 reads TGTGCTAGTGGTTCTATAAGTGTAGGTGAGGCAGATAATCAGCCCCAGCATTTT. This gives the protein CASGSISVGEADNQPQHF.

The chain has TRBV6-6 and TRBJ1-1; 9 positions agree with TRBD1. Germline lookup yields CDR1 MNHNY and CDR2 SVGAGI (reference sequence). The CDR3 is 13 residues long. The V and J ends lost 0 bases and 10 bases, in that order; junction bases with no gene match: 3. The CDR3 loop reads CASSYSTDRGAFF. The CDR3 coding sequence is TGTGCCAGCAGTTACTCGACGGACAGGGGAGCTTTCTTT.

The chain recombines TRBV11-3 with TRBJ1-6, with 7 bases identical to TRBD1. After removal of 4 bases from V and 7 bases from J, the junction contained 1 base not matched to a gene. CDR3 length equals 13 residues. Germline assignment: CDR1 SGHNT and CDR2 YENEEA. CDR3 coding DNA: TGTGCCAGCAGCTGGACAGGAAATTCACCCCTCCACTTT. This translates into CASSWTGNSPLHF.

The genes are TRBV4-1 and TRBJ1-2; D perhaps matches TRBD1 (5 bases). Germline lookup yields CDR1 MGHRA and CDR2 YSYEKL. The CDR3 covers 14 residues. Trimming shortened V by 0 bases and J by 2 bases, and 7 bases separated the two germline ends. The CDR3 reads CASSQDAGNYGYTF. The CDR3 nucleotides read TGCGCCAGCAGCCAAGATGCAGGGAACTATGGCTACACCTTC.

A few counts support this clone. The CDR3 is CASSTGVTEAFF. The CDR3 DNA reads as TGTGCCAGCTCGACAGGGGTCACTGAAGCTTTCTTT. The V call is TRBV18, the J call TRBJ1-1; 8 positions match TRBD1. Per the germline V gene, CDR1 is KGHSH and CDR2 is LQKENI. With 6 bases clipped from V and 4 bases from J, the junction kept 1 base outside the gene matches. CDR3 length equals 12 residues. Filled out from reference TRBV18 and TRBJ1-1, the complete variable domain reads NAGVMQNPRHLVRRRGQEARLRCSPMKGHSHVYWYRQLPEEGLKFMVYLQKENIIDESGMPKERFSAEFPKEGPSILRIQQVVRGDSAAYFCASSTGVTEAFFGQGTRLTVV.

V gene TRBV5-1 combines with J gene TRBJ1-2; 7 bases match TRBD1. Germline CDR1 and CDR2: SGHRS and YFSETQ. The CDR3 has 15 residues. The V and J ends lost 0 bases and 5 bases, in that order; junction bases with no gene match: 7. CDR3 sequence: CASSLERTGQYGYTF. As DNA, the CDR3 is TGCGCCAGCAGCTTGGAACGGACAGGACAGTATGGCTACACCTTC. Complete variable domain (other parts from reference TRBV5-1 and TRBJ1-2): KAGVTQTPRYLIKTRGQQVTLSCSPISGHRSVSWYQQTPGQGLQFLFEYFSETQRNKGNFPGRFSGRQFSNSRSEMNVSTLELGDSALYLCASSLERTGQYGYTFGSGTRLTVV.